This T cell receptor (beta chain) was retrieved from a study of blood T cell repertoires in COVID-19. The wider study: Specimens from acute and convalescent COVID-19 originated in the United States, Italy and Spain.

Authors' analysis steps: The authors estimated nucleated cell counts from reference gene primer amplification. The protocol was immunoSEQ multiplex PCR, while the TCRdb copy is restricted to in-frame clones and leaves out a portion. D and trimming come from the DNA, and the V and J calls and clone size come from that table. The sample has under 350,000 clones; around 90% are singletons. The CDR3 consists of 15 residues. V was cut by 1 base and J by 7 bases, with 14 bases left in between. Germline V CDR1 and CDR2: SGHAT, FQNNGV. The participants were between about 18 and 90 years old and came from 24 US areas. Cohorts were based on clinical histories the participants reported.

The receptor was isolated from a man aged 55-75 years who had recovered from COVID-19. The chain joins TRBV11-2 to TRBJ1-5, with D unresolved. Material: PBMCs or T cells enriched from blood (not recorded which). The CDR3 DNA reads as TGTGCCAGCAGCTTAGGGCAGCCGGGGAGGCAGCCCCAGCATTTT. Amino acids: CASSLGQPGRQPQHF.